Below, 23 T cell receptor beta chains from the same sample are listed, as sequenced in a study of T cell responses to AZD1222 COVID-19 vaccine. TCRdb keeps only in-frame clones here, not all; method: immunoSEQ multiplex PCR. In the table there are about 170,000 clones, just over 90% of which are singletons. This specimen consisted of peripheral blood, obtained on day 0 of AZD1222 vaccination. These receptors came from an adult in good health.

The V and J genes are TRBV5-1 and TRBJ1-6, with D tentatively TRBD1 (6 bases). The CDR3 loop spans 15 amino acids. Germline V gives CDR1 SGHRS, CDR2 YFSETQ. Trimming shortened V by 0 bases and J by 4 bases, and 8 bases separated the two germline ends. The CDR3 DNA reads as TGCGCCAGCAGCTTGGGGACAGTTTATAATTCACCCCTCCACTTT. As protein: CASSLGTVYNSPLHF.

The chain links TRBV19 to TRBJ2-3; TRBD1 matches 8 bases. In germline, CDR1 is LNHDA, CDR2 SQIVND (reference sequence). V lost 4 bases to trimming and J lost 2 bases; unmatched junction nucleotides: 20. The CDR3 is made up of 20 amino acids. In nucleotides, the CDR3 is TGTGCCAGTAGTACCAGGCCCCTGACAGGGGCAGGAGAGACCACAGATACGCAGTATTTT. It specifies CASSTRPLTGAGETTDTQYF. The full variable domain, completed using reference TRBV19 and TRBJ2-3, is DGGITQSPKYLFRKEGQNVTLSCEQNLNHDAMYWYRQDPGQGLRLIYYSQIVNDFQKGDIAEGYSVSREKKESFPLTVTSAQKNPTAFYLCASSTRPLTGAGETTDTQYFGPGTRLTVL.

Turning to this clone: The junction shows a germline mismatch at one end, possibly a read error. V and J are TRBV7-9 and TRBJ1-3, with a possible D match to TRBD1 (5 bases). The CDR3 has 12 amino acids. Germline assignment: CDR1 SEHNR and CDR2 FQNEAQ (reference sequence). The CDR3 DNA reads as TGTGCCAGCAGCTTAGTTTTTGGGGCACAGCCCTTT. Translation gives CASSLVFGAQPF.

This clone was found a few times. The chain links TRBV18 to TRBJ1-5; D gene ambiguous. CDR3 size: 12 residues. Germline-derived CDR1 and CDR2 are KGHSH and LQKENI. Trimming stripped 4 bases from V and 5 bases from J, with 6 bases between. CDR3 sequence reads: CASSLDDQPQHF. The CDR3, as DNA: TGTGCCAGCTCACTGGACGATCAGCCCCAGCATTTT.

The chain combines TRBV7-8 with TRBJ2-2; tentative D call: TRBD2 (6 bases). Germline assignment: CDR1 SGHVS and CDR2 FQNEAQ. V was shortened by 4 bases and J by 8 bases, with 23 bases between the two germline ends. This CDR3 spans 17 amino acids. The CDR3 sequence is CASSSLTSGLRVGELFF. The CDR3 region has the DNA TGTGCCAGCAGCTCTTTGACCAGCGGGCTCAGAGTGGGGGAGCTGTTTTTT.

In this sample, this clone turned up once. The CDR3 protein is CASGDYEQYF. The DNA of the CDR3 is TGTGCCTCAGGGGACTACGAGCAGTACTTC. The chain carries TRBV30 and TRBJ2-7; the D gene is possibly TRBD1 (6 bases). CDR3 length: 10 residues. Between the trimmed V and J ends, which lost 7 bases and 3 bases, there was a span of 7 bases. Germline CDR1 GTSNPN, CDR2 SVGIG (reference sequence).

The V gene is TRBV28, the J gene TRBJ1-1, with D unclear. Trimming pared 9 bases from V and 1 base from J, leaving 12 bases between. Germline V gene lookup returns CDR1 MDHEN and CDR2 SYDVKM. The CDR3 is 13 amino acids. In DNA, the CDR3 is TGTGCCAGTCGTGGGGTGGCGAACACTGAAGCTTTCTTT. The encoded protein is CASRGVANTEAFF. The full variable domain, its missing parts supplied by reference TRBV28 and TRBJ1-1, is DVKVTQSSRYLVKRTGEKVFLECVQDMDHENMFWYRQDPGLGLRLIYFSYDVKMKEKGDIPEGYSVSREKKERFSLILESASTNQTSMYLCASRGVANTEAFFGQGTRLTVV.

Points on this clone: Mismatch with germline at one junction end may stem from a read error. The CDR3 coding sequence is TGTGCCAGCAGCCGGACAGGGCCCAATGAAAAGCTGTTTTTT. Its translation is CASSRTGPNEKLFF. The chain is built from TRBV7-9 and TRBJ1-4; 8 bases are a match to TRBD1. Germline CDR1 reads SEHNR; CDR2 reads FQNEAQ (reference sequence). The CDR3 has 14 amino acids. The full variable domain, its missing parts supplied by reference TRBV7-9 and TRBJ1-4, is DTGVSQNPRHKITKRGQNVTFRCDPISEHNRLYWYRQTLGQGPEFLTYFQNEAQLEKSRLLSDRFSAERPKGSFSTLEIQRTEQGDSAMYLCASSRTGPNEKLFFGSGTQLSVL.

The V call is TRBV2, the J call TRBJ2-3; possible D gene TRBD2, 5 bases. The CDR3 consists of 15 residues. Germline V CDR1 and CDR2: SNHLY, FYNNEI. Trimming stripped 3 bases from V and 1 base from J, with 11 bases between. The CDR3 loop is CASSDLGVGTDTQYF. DNA for the CDR3: TGTGCCAGCAGTGACCTCGGGGTGGGCACAGATACGCAGTATTTT. Filled out from reference TRBV2 and TRBJ2-3, the complete variable domain reads EPEVTQTPSHQVTQMGQEVILRCVPISNHLYFYWYRQILGQKVEFLVSFYNNEISEKSEIFDDQFSVERPDGSNFTLKIRSTKLEDSAMYFCASSDLGVGTDTQYFGPGTRLTVL.

This rearrangement joins TRBV7-9 to TRBJ1-6; TRBD1 matches 8 bases. Germline V gene lookup returns CDR1 SEHNR and CDR2 FQNEAQ (reference sequence). This CDR3 has 16 amino acids. Trimming at V came to 1 base and at J to 6 bases, leaving 5 bases not matched to a gene. In DNA, the CDR3 is TGTGCCAGCAGCTTAGTACAGGGGGTGGGTAATTCACCCCTCCACTTT. Protein product: CASSLVQGVGNSPLHF.

This chain links TRBV5-6 with TRBJ1-1; D not certain. This CDR3 has 14 residues. With 2 bases removed from V and 5 bases from J, the gap between germline ends came to 13 bases. The germline CDR1 and CDR2 sequences are SGHDT and YYEEEE. In DNA form, the CDR3 reads TGTGCCAGCAGCTTCGGGTTGACGGGAACTGAAGCTTTCTTT. Encoded protein: CASSFGLTGTEAFF.

This sequence joins TRBV19 and TRBJ2-1; 8 bases agree with TRBD1. This CDR3 is 21 amino acids long. CDR1 and CDR2 from the germline V gene are LNHDA and SQIVND (reference sequence). The V and J ends lost 0 bases and 4 bases, in that order; junction bases with no gene match: 20. The CDR3 nucleotides are TGTGCCAGTAGTATAGATACCCCTAGTCCCGGACAGGGTCGATCATACAATGAGCAGTTCTTC. It specifies CASSIDTPSPGQGRSYNEQFF.

The chain uses TRBV28 and TRBJ2-1; a weak D match, TRBD1 (7 bases). CDR3 length equals 19 residues. Between the trimmed V and J ends, which lost 5 bases and 0 bases, there was a span of 23 bases. Looked up from germline, CDR1 is MDHEN and CDR2 is SYDVKM. As DNA, the CDR3 is TGTGCCAGCAGTGGCGGGACAGTCATCTATCTCGGCTCCTACAATGAGCAGTTCTTC. Its protein product is CASSGGTVIYLGSYNEQFF.

This chain connects TRBV27 to TRBJ1-2; D gene uncertain. Germline V gene lookup returns CDR1 MNHEY and CDR2 SMNVEV (reference sequence). Trimming left V 6 bases short and J 8 bases short, with 22 bases between. The length of the CDR3 is 15 residues. In DNA, the CDR3 is TGTGCCAGCAGCACAACTGACACAGCCCAGAGAGGCTACACCTTC. Translating gives CASSTTDTAQRGYTF.

The genes are TRBV9 and TRBJ1-1, with unresolved D. Trimming left V 3 bases short and J 1 base short, with 10 bases between. Germline CDR1 reads SGDLS; CDR2 reads YYNGEE. The CDR3 runs 14 residues. DNA for the CDR3: TGTGCCAGCAGCGAAGGAGGTAGGAACACTGAAGCTTTCTTT. Its translation: CASSEGGRNTEAFF.

The rearrangement uses TRBV6-5 and TRBJ2-5; D gene ambiguous. There are 12 residues in the CDR3. Germline V gene sequence: CDR1 MNHEY, CDR2 SVGAGI. V lost 5 bases to trimming and J lost 0 bases, with 4 bases between them. CDR3 amino acids: CASSQYQETQYF. The CDR3 nucleotides are TGTGCCAGCAGTCAGTACCAAGAGACCCAGTACTTC.

V is TRBV29-1 and J is TRBJ2-7, with D maybe TRBD2 (6 bases). Trimming took 4 bases from V and 4 from J, leaving 11 bases between them. Germline loops: CDR1 SQVTM, CDR2 ANQGSEA. The CDR3 is made up of 12 amino acids. The CDR3 DNA is TGCAGCGTTGCGGCAGGGACTTACGAGCAGTACTTC. Amino acid sequence: CSVAAGTYEQYF.

This rearrangement joins TRBV19 to TRBJ2-6; tentatively, D is TRBD1 or TRBD2 (6 bases each). Trimming pared 9 bases from V and 2 bases from J, leaving 11 bases between. Germline loops: CDR1 LNHDA, CDR2 SQIVND (reference sequence). The CDR3 loop spans 14 amino acids. The chain's CDR3 is CASSEGAGANVLTF. The CDR3, as DNA: TGTGCCAGCTCGGAGGGGGCTGGGGCCAACGTCCTGACTTTC.

This clone turned up a few times. The chain carries TRBV14 and TRBJ2-3; 8 bases line up with TRBD1. The CDR3 is made up of 14 amino acids. CDR1 and CDR2 from the germline V gene are SGHDN and FVKESK. After removal of 8 bases from V and 2 bases from J, the junction contained 6 bases not matched to a gene. CDR3 nucleotides: TGTGCCAGCGGCGGACAGGGCTACACAGATACGCAGTATTTT. As protein: CASGGQGYTDTQYF.

V and J are TRBV3-1 (or the pseudogene TRBV3-2) and TRBJ2-2, with 7 nucleotides matching TRBD1. J gave up 7 bases and V 3 bases, and 8 bases lay outside the gene matches. In germline, CDR1 is LGHDT, CDR2 YNNKEL (reference sequence). The CDR3 has 15 amino acids. The CDR3 here is CASSHVPQGIGELFF. Here the CDR3 DNA reads TGTGCCAGCAGCCATGTGCCACAGGGGATCGGGGAGCTGTTTTTT.

The chain combines TRBV29-1 with TRBJ2-7; D gene ambiguous. V lost 4 bases and J lost 6, with 13 bases in between. The CDR3 extends over 12 amino acids. Germline values: CDR1 SQVTM, CDR2 ANQGSEA. DNA for the CDR3: TGCAGCGTTGTAGGACCCGGCGGCGAGCAGTACTTC. Protein sequence: CSVVGPGGEQYF.

V is TRBV29-1 and J is TRBJ2-5; D perhaps matches TRBD2 (6 bases). Trimming left V 7 bases short and J 5 bases short, with 8 bases between. CDR1 is SQVTM, CDR2 ANQGSEA, per germline. This CDR3 comprises 10 residues. The chain's CDR3 is CSAGGETQYF. CDR3 nucleotide sequence: TGCAGCGCCGGAGGGGAGACCCAGTACTTC.

The chain joins TRBV5-1 to TRBJ1-1; 8 nucleotides match TRBD1. This CDR3 has 12 residues. The germline gives CDR1 SGHRS, CDR2 YFSETQ. With V trimmed by 7 bases and J by 4 bases, 3 bases remained unmatched. Written as DNA, the CDR3 is TGCGCCAGCCGGACAGGGACCACTGAAGCTTTCTTT. It yields the protein CASRTGTTEAFF.